This T cell receptor (beta chain) derives from a study of Graves' ophthalmopathy and Graves' hyperthyroidism. Between the trimmed V and J ends, which lost 6 bases and 2 bases, there was a span of 22 bases. The CDR3 runs to 17 residues. CDR1 MDHEN and CDR2 SYDVKM come from the germline V gene. The study amplified TCR beta CDR3 regions using RNA transcripts. HTBI primers were employed in first-round RT-PCR, then a second-round multiplex PCR followed. TCRdb analysed the multiplex PCR reads with MiXCR anew, one entry per CDR3 protein. The table includes about 210,000 distinct CDR3 sequences, over 25% detected once. This clonotype occurred many times. Exclusion covered patients with other autoimmune diseases or uncontrolled infections (as well as pregnancy or lactation). Diagnostic conclusions were grounded in clinical symptoms, serum thyroxine, TRAb, thyroid ultrasound and orbital computed tomography.

The chain employs TRBV28 and TRBJ2-5; perhaps TRBD2 as D (5 bases). The sequenced sample consisted of peripheral blood. The clonotype comes from a man between 45 and 60 years old with Graves' ophthalmopathy. The CDR3 is CASRLAGALPHQETQYF. The CDR3 bases are TGTGCCAGCAGACTCGCGGGTGCCCTTCCACATCAAGAGACCCAGTACTTC.